This T cell receptor (beta chain) was recorded in a study of shared clonotypes between healthy human individuals. As for the study in general: Researchers drew samples from two women and three men aged 18 to 49. Each donor had three CD4 naive, three CD4 memory, two CD8 naive and one CD8 memory plate. General observations from the study: Across subsets, estimated richness was generally greater for naive than for memory populations.

The CDR3 consists of 17 residues. Trimming removed 4 bases from V and 7 bases from J; junction bases left unmatched: 10. CDR1 is SGDLS and CDR2 is YYNGEE in the germline V gene. Positive CCR7 selection of CD45RO-negative cells yielded the naive CD8 cells, and terminally differentiated effector memory CD45RA+ cells were excluded. Donors, without exception, were Caucasian adults residing in Nashville, Tennessee. On this clone: Its antigen is unidentified.

Using immunoSEQ multiplex PCR, the repertoire was profiled, and TCRdb retains in-frame clones only, with some absent. This table holds around 2.1 million clones, about 92% found once. Sequenced input: naive CD8+ T cells from PBMCs. The source is a man younger than 35 in good health. Some clones in this sample may be carry-over from other donors' samples. The genes are TRBV9 and TRBJ2-1; 14 bases are shared with TRBD2. The CDR3 DNA reads TGTGCCAGCAGCCCCGGGACTAGCGGGAGAGCTACGAATGAGCAGTTCTTC. As protein: CASSPGTSGRATNEQFF.